These 29 T cell receptor beta chains were all obtained from the same sample, sequenced in a study of tumor-infiltrating lymphocytes in primary liver carcinoma. TCR beta cDNA was reverse-transcribed from roughly 0.45 ug of total RNA. The reaction used a constant-region primer and ProtoScript II reverse transcriptase. ARM-PCR was slightly modified, and three nested multiplex PCR rounds with it gave rise to the TCR beta libraries. The opening two PCR rounds, approximately 10 cycles each, paired TRBV1-TRBV30 forward primers with a C-beta reverse primer. TCRdb passed the multiplex PCR reads through MiXCR, listing each CDR3 protein once. The data hold roughly 80,000 distinct CDR3 sequences, with about three quarters observed a single time. Investigators took RNA and DNA out together from roughly 21-30 mg of unsorted bulk tissue. The sequenced sample was tumor-adjacent normal liver tissue. These TCRs come from a man aged 35 to 55 with primary liver carcinoma and hepatitis B virus infection.

Concerning this clonotype: One junction end disagrees with the germline gene, perhaps due to a read error. This sequence joins TRBV12-3 or TRBV12-4 and TRBJ2-3; D remains unclear. This CDR3 is 15 amino acids long. This CDR3 reads CVSTGQALSIDTQYF. CDR3 DNA: TGTGTCAGCACTGGGCAGGCTTTAAGCATAGATACGCAGTATTTT.

A note on this clonotype: One junction end does not reproduce the germline sequence, and a read error may be involved. V usage is TRBV6-1 and J usage is TRBJ1-1, with D hard to call. The CDR3 loop spans 12 amino acids. Germline V gene sequence: CDR1 MNHNS, CDR2 SASEGT. The chain's CDR3 is CASELDRTEAFF. CDR3 nucleotides: TGTGCCAGCGAATTGGACCGGACTGAAGCCTTCTTT.

With regard to this clonotype: The junction differs from germline at one of its ends, possibly a read error. This CDR3 is CASSEFSQGTKVLTF. Written as DNA, the CDR3 is TGTGCCAGCAGTGAATTCTCCCAAGGGACCAAGGTCCTGACTTTC. The V gene is TRBV6-1, the J gene TRBJ2-6, with D perhaps being TRBD1 or TRBD2 (5 bases each). CDR3 size: 15 residues. Germline lookup yields CDR1 MNHNS and CDR2 SASEGT.

To note about this clonotype: One end of the junction fails to match germline, which may point to a read error. This chain connects TRBV5-4 to TRBJ2-7; D gene unclear. Germline V gene data show CDR1 as SGHNT and CDR2 as YYREEE (reference sequence). The CDR3 has 14 amino acids. CDR3 nucleotide sequence: TGTACCAGCAGCTGGGTCTACAGACCCTACGAGCTGTACTTC. Its translation: CTSSWVYRPYELYF.

As for this clonotype: At one end, the junction sequence differs from germline, possibly due to a read error. This sequence joins TRBV7-9 and TRBJ1-5, with 11 bases fitting TRBD1. Germline-derived CDR1 and CDR2 are SEHNR and FQNEAQ (reference sequence). CDR3 size: 17 residues. The CDR3 loop is CASSLSAGTGGNQPRHF. The CDR3 region has the DNA TGTGCCAGCAGCCTGTCGGCGGGGACAGGGGGTAATCAGCCCCGGCATTTT.

About this clonotype itself: A read error is likely, as this CDR3 ends without the conserved phenylalanine or tryptophan. The chain is built from TRBV10-3 and TRBJ2-7; D is unresolved. The CDR3 spans 12 residues. CDR1 ENHRY and CDR2 SYGVKD come from the germline V gene. The chain's CDR3 is CASSEAGQEQYY. The CDR3 nucleotides are TGTGCTAGCAGTGAAGCCGGGCAAGAGCAGTACTAC.

Details on this clonotype: A read error is possible here, since a much larger clone lies one base away. The chain couples TRBV28 to TRBJ2-7; D is possibly TRBD1 (6 bases). The CDR3 consists of 13 residues. Germline loops: CDR1 MDHEN, CDR2 SYDVKM. The CDR3: CVAHRDTLSEQYF. The DNA of the CDR3 is TGTGTCGCGCACAGGGACACCTTGTCTGAGCAGTACTTC.

The rearrangement links TRBV5-1 to TRBJ2-1; D is undetermined. Trimming shortened V by 4 bases and J by 5 bases, and 10 bases separated the two germline ends. There are 13 residues in the CDR3. The V gene's germline CDR1 is SGHRS and CDR2 YFSETQ. The CDR3 is CASSPVQDNEQFF. The CDR3 coding sequence is TGCGCCAGCAGCCCAGTCCAAGACAATGAGCAGTTCTTC.

About this clonotype itself: Because the CDR3 is missing its conserved closing phenylalanine or tryptophan, this is likely a read error. The limits of the CDR3 on the DNA are not certain, so only TCRdb's listed CDR3 is given. J is TRBJ1-6 and V is TRBV11-1. The CDR3 region is 13 residues in length, termini included. Germline assignment: CDR1 SGHAT and CDR2 FQDESV (reference sequence). The CDR3 here is CASSFKGNSPLYY.

As for this clonotype: The limits of the CDR3 on the DNA are not certain, so only TCRdb's listed CDR3 is given. The chain links TRBV29-1 to TRBJ2-3. CDR1 SQVTM and CDR2 ANQGSEA come from the germline V gene. The CDR3 has 13 amino acids, counting both end residues. The CDR3: CSVGLGSTDTQCF.

In this sample, this clonotype turned up once. The CDR3 does not close with the conserved phenylalanine or tryptophan, likely indicating a read error. This chain uses TRBV29-1 with TRBJ2-5; D is unresolved. Deletions cut 5 bases from V and 5 bases from J, with 12 bases between. The CDR3 length is 12 residues. CDR1 SQVTM and CDR2 ANQGSEA come from the germline V gene. The CDR3: CSVLTSEETQYS. The CDR3 coding sequence is TGCAGCGTTTTGACGTCTGAGGAGACCCAGTACTCC.

This chain uses TRBV28 with TRBJ1-2; D remains unclear. The CDR3 runs 15 residues. Germline values: CDR1 MDHEN, CDR2 SYDVKM. V dropped 7 bases and J dropped 1 base, with 16 bases sitting between them. This chain's CDR3 is CASTQPTANNYGYTF. The CDR3 DNA sequence: TGTGCCAGCACCCAGCCCACGGCGAATAACTATGGCTACACCTTC.

As to this clonotype: The junction departs from germline at one end; a sequencing error may be responsible. The chain carries TRBV11-3 and TRBJ2-1; no clear D gene. CDR3 length equals 14 residues. Germline CDR1 SGHNT, CDR2 YENEEA. The CDR3 sequence is CASSLGASNNEQFF. For the CDR3, the DNA is TGTGCCAGCAGCTTAGGGGCCAGCAACAATGAACAGTTCTTC.

As regards this clonotype: Germline is not matched at one junction end, which may reflect a read error. The chain employs TRBV11-2 and TRBJ2-7; the D gene is possibly TRBD2 (6 bases). The CDR3 is made up of 15 amino acids. CDR1 and CDR2 (germline): SGHAT, FQNNGV. The CDR3 sequence is CASNFTQRAEYEQYF. Written as DNA, the CDR3 is TGTGCCAGCAACTTTACCCAGCGGGCAGAATACGAGCAGTATTTC. Filled out from reference TRBV11-2 and TRBJ2-7, the complete variable domain reads EAGVAQSPRYKIIEKRQSVAFWCNPISGHATLYWYQQILGQGPKLLIQFQNNGVVDDSQLPKDRFSAERLKGVDSTLKIQPAKLEDSAVYLCASNFTQRAEYEQYFGPGTRLTVT.

Concerning this clonotype itself: A much larger clone differs by one base, so this may be a read error. The chain uses TRBV5-1 and TRBJ2-3, with D tentatively TRBD1 (5 bases). Trimming removed 3 bases at V and 6 bases at J, with 14 bases between. From germline, CDR1 is SGHRS and CDR2 YFSETQ. The CDR3 length is 14 residues. CDR3 loop: CASSSNDSPDTQYF. The CDR3 region has the DNA TGCGCCAGCAGCTCTAATGACAGTCCGGATACGCAGTATTTT.

Remarks on this clonotype: This CDR3 is missing its conserved last phenylalanine or tryptophan, likely due to a read error. The rearrangement joins TRBV11-1 to TRBJ2-5; a possible D gene is TRBD1 (5 bases). The CDR3 totals 14 residues. In germline, CDR1 is SGHAT, CDR2 FQDESV (reference sequence). For the CDR3, the DNA is TGTGCCAGCAGGTTCGACAGAGACCAAGATACCCAGTACATC. This sequence encodes CASRFDRDQDTQYI.

Concerning this clonotype itself: A junction end diverges from the germline sequence, so it may reflect a read error. This chain links TRBV11-3 with TRBJ2-1; D might be TRBD1 (6 bases). The germline V gene encodes CDR1 SGHNT and CDR2 YENEEA. The CDR3 is 14 residues long. The CDR3 region is CAGSLGGVDYEQFF. CDR3 nucleotides: TGTGCCGGCAGCTTAGGGGGTGTCGACTATGAGCAGTTCTTC.

This clonotype was found many times. J is TRBJ2-7 and V is TRBV10-1; D is ambiguous. The CDR3 is 12 residues long. CDR1 is WNHNN and CDR2 is SYGVQD in the germline V gene (reference sequence). Trimming cost V 0 bases and J 6 bases, with 6 bases left between them. This chain's CDR3 is CASSESLGEQYF. The CDR3 DNA reads as TGCGCCAGCAGTGAGTCCCTTGGCGAGCAGTACTTC.

This clonotype was seen many times. The chain couples TRBV7-8 to TRBJ2-7; a weak D match, TRBD1 (5 bases). CDR3 length equals 15 residues. V was clipped by 5 bases and J by 6 bases, with 20 bases between them. CDR1 is SGHVS, CDR2 FQNEAQ, per germline. CDR3 residues: CASSITTARDVEQYF. CDR3 sequence (DNA): TGTGCCAGCAGCATCACGACTGCCAGGGATGTCGAGCAGTACTTC.

As for this clonotype: Being one base from a much bigger clone, this may be a read error. The rearrangement links TRBV14 to TRBJ2-3; D unresolved. This CDR3 spans 16 amino acids. Trimming pared 8 bases from V and 0 bases from J, leaving 18 bases between. Germline V gene lookup returns CDR1 SGHDN and CDR2 FVKESK. CDR3 bases: TGTGCCAGCTCTCCGTCGGGCGTCCCTAGCACAGATACGCAGTATTTT. This sequence encodes CASSPSGVPSTDTQYF. Full variable domain (remainder filled in from reference TRBV14 and TRBJ2-3): EAGVTQFPSHSVIEKGQTVTLRCDPISGHDNLYWYRRVMGKEIKFLLHFVKESKQDESGMPNNRFLAERTGGTYSTLKVQPAELEDSGVYFCASSPSGVPSTDTQYFGPGTRLTVL.

This clonotype was seen only a few times. CDR3 protein: CASSQDLVIQETQYF. The CDR3 DNA is TGTGCCAGCAGCCAAGATCTAGTCATTCAAGAGACCCAGTACTTC. The rearrangement links TRBV14 to TRBJ2-5; D is unclear. Germline-derived CDR1 and CDR2 are SGHDN and FVKESK. Trimming shortened V by 0 bases and J by 2 bases, and 10 bases separated the two germline ends. This CDR3 comprises 15 residues.

The chain combines TRBV2 with TRBJ2-7; D is possibly TRBD2 (6 bases). Germline loops: CDR1 SNHLY, CDR2 FYNNEI. Trimming pared 8 bases from V and 7 bases from J, leaving 15 bases between. This CDR3 is built from 12 residues. CDR3 sequence (DNA): TGTGCCAGCCGGGAGCCCTACGAGGAGCAGTACTTC. It yields the protein CASREPYEEQYF.

CDR3 amino acids: CARWAPDSRSVLNIQYF. CDR3 coding DNA: TGTGCGCGCTGGGCCCCCGACTCCCGTTCCGTGCTAAACATTCAGTACTTC. J is TRBJ2-4 and V is TRBV11-2; D unclear. The germline gives CDR1 SGHAT, CDR2 FQNNGV. This CDR3 is 17 amino acids long.

Comment on this clonotype: A much more abundant neighbour one base away suggests this may be a read error. V is TRBV6-4 and J is TRBJ2-3; 10 positions match TRBD2. Germline V lookup: CDR1 MRHNA, CDR2 SNTAGT. The CDR3 covers 15 residues. CDR3 in DNA: TGTGCCTGCAGTGAGGCTAGCGGGAGCGGAGATACGCAGTATTTT. Translated, it gives CACSEASGSGDTQYF.

This clonotype was recorded only once. The junction shows a germline mismatch at one end, possibly a read error. The rearrangement uses TRBV6-6 and TRBJ2-2; no firm D call. Looked up from germline, CDR1 is MNHNY and CDR2 is SVGAGI (reference sequence). This CDR3 has 12 amino acids. The DNA for the CDR3 is TGTGCCAACACCCTAGGTGCCGGAGAGCTGTTTTTT. Protein sequence: CANTLGAGELFF.

On this clonotype itself: A read error may be the cause here, since a much bigger clone is one base away. V usage is TRBV11-2 and J usage is TRBJ2-1; TRBD2 matches at 8 bases. This CDR3 is built from 16 residues. Germline assignment: CDR1 SGHAT and CDR2 FQNNGV. The junction had 20 bases not matched to a gene; V was cut back by 4 bases and J by 15 bases. The chain's CDR3 is CASSYSSTTGRGGGFF. Written as DNA, the CDR3 is TGTGCCAGCAGCTACTCTTCGACTACCGGGAGGGGAGGCGGGTTCTTC.

A note on this clonotype: One end of the junction does not line up with germline, which may come from a read error. This chain connects TRBV29-1 to TRBJ2-2; D is perhaps TRBD1 (7 bases). The CDR3 has 13 residues. CDR1 and CDR2 from the germline V gene are SQVTM and ANQGSEA. The chain's CDR3 is CSVEGQGTREQFF. CDR3 sequence (DNA): TGCAGCGTTGAAGGACAGGGCACCCGGGAGCAGTTCTTT.

On this clonotype itself: The CDR3 end shows no conserved phenylalanine or tryptophan, and so a read error is likely. The DNA is omitted, as the CDR3 cannot be located on it reliably, and the CDR3 follows TCRdb's listing. The chain has TRBV5-6 and TRBJ1-1. From its first to its last residue, the CDR3 has 11 amino acids. The V gene's germline CDR1 is SGHDT and CDR2 YYEEEE. CDR3 protein: CASSRYPEALV.

The sample holds one count of this clonotype. The chain uses TRBV11-2 and TRBJ1-1; D gene unclear. CDR1 SGHAT and CDR2 FQNNGV come from the germline V gene. V dropped 4 bases and J dropped 14 bases, with 14 bases sitting between them. CDR3 length: 11 residues. The CDR3 region is CASSWNRRAFF. In nucleotides, the CDR3 is TGTGCCAGCAGCTGGAATAGACGAGCCTTCTTT.